This T cell receptor beta chain came from a study of CD8 T cells in Susac syndrome. From blood CD8+ and CD4+ T cells, TCR beta sequences were generated. Reverse transcription of roughly 0.5 to 1 ug RNA used random hexamers. Amplification of TCR beta CDR3 used immunoSEQ multiplex PCR across 54 Vbeta and 13 Jbeta. One entry per CDR3 protein, called by TCRdb with MiXCR from the immunoSEQ multiplex PCR reads. This table has about 160,000 distinct CDR3 sequences, around 93% appearing once. V was clipped by 8 bases and J by 1 base, with 11 bases between them. CDR3 length equals 13 residues. Per the germline V gene, CDR1 is SEHNR and CDR2 is FQNEAQ (reference sequence).

The receptor was isolated from a human donor in good health. Sequenced: CD4+ T cells from PBMCs. The chain couples TRBV7-9 to TRBJ1-2; no clear D gene. This chain's CDR3 is CASSTGVNYGYTF. The CDR3 nucleotides read TGTGCCAGCTCCACCGGGGTTAACTATGGCTACACCTTC.